The 2 T cell receptor beta chains below were found in one sample sequenced in a study of blood T cell repertoires in COVID-19. TCRdb's table, derived via immunoSEQ multiplex PCR, lists solely in-frame clones and lacks some. The sample consists of about 65,000 clones, roughly four fifths of them appearing once. The sequenced sample was peripheral blood. The receptors originated from a man older than 75 with acute or convalescent COVID-19.

The chain combines TRBV27 with TRBJ1-5, with D uncertain. Trimming cost V 5 bases and J 2 bases, with 7 bases left between them. CDR3 length equals 13 residues. Germline loops: CDR1 MNHEY, CDR2 SMNVEV (reference sequence). CDR3 nucleotide sequence: TGTGCCAGCAGTCTTTCTCGCAATCAGCCCCAGCATTTT. It specifies CASSLSRNQPQHF.

This clone was detected once. The chain employs TRBV15 and TRBJ1-2; D is perhaps TRBD1 (5 bases). This CDR3 region has 13 residues. Germline V lookup: CDR1 LNHNV, CDR2 YYDKDF (reference sequence). V lost 0 bases, J lost 13 bases, and 15 bases lay in between. The CDR3 DNA is TGTGCCACCAGCAGAGATGGTATAGGGGAAGGCACCTTC. It translates to CATSRDGIGEGTF.